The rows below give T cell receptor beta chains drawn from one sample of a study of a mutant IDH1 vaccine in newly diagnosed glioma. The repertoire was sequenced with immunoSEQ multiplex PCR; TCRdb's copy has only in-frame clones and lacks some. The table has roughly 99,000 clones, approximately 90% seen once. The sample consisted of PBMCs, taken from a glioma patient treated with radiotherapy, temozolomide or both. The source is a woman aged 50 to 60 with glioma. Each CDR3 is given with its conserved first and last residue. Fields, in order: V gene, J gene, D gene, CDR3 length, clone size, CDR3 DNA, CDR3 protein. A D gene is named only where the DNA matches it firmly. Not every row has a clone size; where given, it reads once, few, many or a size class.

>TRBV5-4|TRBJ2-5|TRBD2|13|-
TGTGCAAACTCGGAAGCGGGGCAAGAGACCCAGTACTTC
CANSEAGQETQYF
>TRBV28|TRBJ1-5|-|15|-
TGTGCCAGCAGTTCGCTCCCCGGCGGCAATCAGCCCCAGCATTTT
CASSSLPGGNQPQHF
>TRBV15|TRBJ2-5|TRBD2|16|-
TGTGCCACCAGCAGAGGGACTAGCGGGGGGAAGGAGACCCAGTACTTC
CATSRGTSGGKETQYF
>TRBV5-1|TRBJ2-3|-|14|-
TGCGCCAGCAGCCTCGCAGGGACGGATGATACGCAGTATTTT
CASSLAGTDDTQYF
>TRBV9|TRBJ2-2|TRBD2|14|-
TGTGCCAGCAGCTTCAGACTAGCGGGTGGGGAGCTGTTTTTT
CASSFRLAGGELFF
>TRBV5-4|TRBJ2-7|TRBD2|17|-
TGTGCCAGCAGCTTATCGCTAGCGGGAGGGTCCCTGTACGAGCAGTACTTC
CASSLSLAGGSLYEQYF
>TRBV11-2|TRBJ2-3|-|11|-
TGTGCCAGCAGCTTAGAAGATACGCAGTATTTT
CASSLEDTQYF
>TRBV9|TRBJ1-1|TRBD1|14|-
TGTGCCAGCAGCGCCAGGACAGGGGGCGATGAAGCTTTCTTT
CASSARTGGDEAFF
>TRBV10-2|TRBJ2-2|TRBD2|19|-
TGCGCCAGCAGTGAGTCCCGGCTAGCGGGAGGGGGAGAGACCGGGGAGCTGTTTTTT
CASSESRLAGGGETGELFF
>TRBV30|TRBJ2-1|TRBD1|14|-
TGTGCCTGGAGTAAGAGGGGGCAGGAACATGAGCAGTTCTTC
CAWSKRGQEHEQFF
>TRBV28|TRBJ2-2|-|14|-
TGTGCCAGCAGAAGGGGCGCAAGCACCGGGGAGCTGTTTTTT
CASRRGASTGELFF
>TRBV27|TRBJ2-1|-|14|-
TGTGCCAGCAGTTCGTTAGGGACCTACAATGAGCAGTTCTTC
CASSSLGTYNEQFF
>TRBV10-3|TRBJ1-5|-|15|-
TGTGCCATCAGTGAGTCGGGGGGTACCAATCAGCCCCAGCATTTT
CAISESGGTNQPQHF
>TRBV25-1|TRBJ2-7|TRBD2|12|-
TGTGGAGACCGGGGGGTTCCCTACGGGCAGTACTTC
CGDRGVPYGQYF
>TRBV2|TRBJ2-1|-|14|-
TGTGCCAGCAGTGAAAGGTCAGTCTACAATGAGCAGTTCTTC
CASSERSVYNEQFF
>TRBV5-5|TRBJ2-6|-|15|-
TGTGCCAGCAGCTTATCCGGGGGTGGGTCCAACGTCCTGACTTTC
CASSLSGGGSNVLTF
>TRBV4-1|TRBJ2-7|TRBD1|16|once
TGCGCCAGCAGCCAATTCCCGACAGGGTCACCCTACGAGCAGTACTTC
CASSQFPTGSPYEQYF
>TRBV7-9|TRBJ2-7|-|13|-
TGTGCCAGCAGCCCGGGACGCCTCTACGAGCAGTACTTC
CASSPGRLYEQYF
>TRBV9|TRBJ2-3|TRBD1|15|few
TGTGCCAGCAGCTCCCGAGGGACAGGTCCAGATACGCAGTATTTT
CASSSRGTGPDTQYF
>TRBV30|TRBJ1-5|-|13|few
TGTGCCTGGAGTGTAGGGGACAATCAGCCCCAGCATTTT
CAWSVGDNQPQHF
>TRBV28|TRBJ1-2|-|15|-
TGTGCCAGCAGTCCGCCGGGGCACCCTAACTATGGCTACACCTTC
CASSPPGHPNYGYTF
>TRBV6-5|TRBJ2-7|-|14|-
TGTGCCAGCAGTTACTCGACGGGACGCTACGAGCAGTACTTC
CASSYSTGRYEQYF
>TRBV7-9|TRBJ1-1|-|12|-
TGTGCCAGCAGCCCGGAGATCACTGAAGCTTTCTTT
CASSPEITEAFF
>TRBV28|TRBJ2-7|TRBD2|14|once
TGTGCCAGCAGTTTACGACTAGCAGGCTACGAGCAGTACTTC
CASSLRLAGYEQYF
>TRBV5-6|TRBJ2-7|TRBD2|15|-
TGTGCCAGCAGTTCCGGAGGACTAGTCGCCTACGAGCAGTACTTC
CASSSGGLVAYEQYF
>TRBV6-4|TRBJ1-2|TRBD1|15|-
TGTGCCAGCAGACCCACAGGGGAACGGTACTATGGCTACACCTTC
CASRPTGERYYGYTF
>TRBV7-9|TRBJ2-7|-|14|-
TGTGCCAGCAGCTGGGCGGGTCCCGCGGGCGAGCAGTACTTC
CASSWAGPAGEQYF
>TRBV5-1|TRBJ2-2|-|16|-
TGCGCCAGCAGCTTGGATGCAACTGCGAACACCGGGGAGCTGTTTTTT
CASSLDATANTGELFF
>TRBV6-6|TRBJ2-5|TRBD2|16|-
TGTGCCAGCAAAATAAATAGCGGGAGTATCCAAGAGACCCAGTACTTC
CASKINSGSIQETQYF
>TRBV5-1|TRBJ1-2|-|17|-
TGCGCCAGCAGCACCTCAGGGGACGGCGGGCATAACTATGGCTACACCTTC
CASSTSGDGGHNYGYTF
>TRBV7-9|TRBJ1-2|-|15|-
TGTGCCAGCTTTCGGACGGCGGAGACGAACCTCGGCTACACCTTC
CASFRTAETNLGYTF
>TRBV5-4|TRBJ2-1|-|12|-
TGTGCCAGCAGCTTAATAGGATATGAGCAGTTCTTC
CASSLIGYEQFF
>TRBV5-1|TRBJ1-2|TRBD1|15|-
TGCGCCAGCAGCCGACCGGGACAGGCGAACTATGGCTACACCTTC
CASSRPGQANYGYTF
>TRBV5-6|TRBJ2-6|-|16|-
TGTGCCAGCAGCTTGGTCTACAGGGCCGGGGCCAACGTCCTGACTTTC
CASSLVYRAGANVLTF
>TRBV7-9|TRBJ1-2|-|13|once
TGTGCCAGCAGCTCCAGGGCGAACTATGGCTACACCTTC
CASSSRANYGYTF
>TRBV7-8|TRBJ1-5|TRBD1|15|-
TGTGCCAGCAGCTACTCCGGGACAGGGTATCAGCCCCAGCATTTT
CASSYSGTGYQPQHF
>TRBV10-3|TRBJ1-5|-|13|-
TGTGCCATCAGTGTCCAGGTTGGCCAGCCCCAGCATTTT
CAISVQVGQPQHF
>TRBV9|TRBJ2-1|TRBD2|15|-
TGTGCCAGCAGCGTCCTTGGCGGGAGGGAGGATGAGCAGTTCTTC
CASSVLGGREDEQFF
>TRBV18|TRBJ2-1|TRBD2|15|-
TGTGCCAGCTCACCAAATAGCGGGAGGGCCAATGAGCAGTTCTTC
CASSPNSGRANEQFF
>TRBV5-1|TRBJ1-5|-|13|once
TGCGCCAGCAGCTTGGACGGGACTCAGCCCCAGCATTTT
CASSLDGTQPQHF
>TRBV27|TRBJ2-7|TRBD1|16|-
TGTGCCAGCAGTTTTGGGGCGGGACAGGGCACCTACGAGCAGTACTTC
CASSFGAGQGTYEQYF
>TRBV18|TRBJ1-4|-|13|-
TGTGCCAGTGCAGGGGCAACTAATGAAAAACTGTTTTTT
CASAGATNEKLFF
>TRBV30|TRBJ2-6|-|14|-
TGTGCCTGGAGTCCCCGGGGGTGGGCCAACGTCCTGACTTTC
CAWSPRGWANVLTF
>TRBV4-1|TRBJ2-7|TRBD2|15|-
TGCGCCAGCAGCCAAAAAGCGGGAGGGCGAAACGAGCAGTACTTC
CASSQKAGGRNEQYF
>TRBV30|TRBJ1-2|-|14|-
TGTGCCTGGAGTGTTCGGGGGGGCATTGGCGGCTACACCTTC
CAWSVRGGIGGYTF
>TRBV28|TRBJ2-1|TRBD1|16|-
TGTGCCAGCAGTTTGAGGGGTACAGGGGCAAACAATGAGCAGTTCTTC
CASSLRGTGANNEQFF
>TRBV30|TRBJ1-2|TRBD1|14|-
TGTGCCTGGACCCGGACAGGGGTTTCCTATGGCTACACCTTC
CAWTRTGVSYGYTF
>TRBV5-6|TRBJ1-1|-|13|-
TGTGCCAGCAGACCAAGTTGGGGCTCGGAGACTTTCTTT
CASRPSWGSETFF